This paragraph reports one TCR beta chain. The data were obtained in a study of blood T cell repertoires in COVID-19. Germline CDR1 SGDLS, CDR2 YYNGEE. The J segment lost 3 bases and the V segment lost 6 bases, leaving 9 bases of the junction unmatched. This CDR3 has 14 amino acids. Clones were read by immunoSEQ multiplex PCR, and TCRdb kept only the in-frame ones, dropping some. The data show roughly 200,000 clones, about 87% seen once. This rearrangement joins TRBV9 to TRBJ2-7; TRBD1 matches at 7 bases. The TCR comes from a man aged 60 to 69 with acute or convalescent COVID-19. Material: peripheral blood. The CDR3 loop reads CASTKGQADYEQYF. CDR3 nucleotides: TGTGCCAGCACAAAAGGACAGGCCGACTACGAGCAGTACTTC.